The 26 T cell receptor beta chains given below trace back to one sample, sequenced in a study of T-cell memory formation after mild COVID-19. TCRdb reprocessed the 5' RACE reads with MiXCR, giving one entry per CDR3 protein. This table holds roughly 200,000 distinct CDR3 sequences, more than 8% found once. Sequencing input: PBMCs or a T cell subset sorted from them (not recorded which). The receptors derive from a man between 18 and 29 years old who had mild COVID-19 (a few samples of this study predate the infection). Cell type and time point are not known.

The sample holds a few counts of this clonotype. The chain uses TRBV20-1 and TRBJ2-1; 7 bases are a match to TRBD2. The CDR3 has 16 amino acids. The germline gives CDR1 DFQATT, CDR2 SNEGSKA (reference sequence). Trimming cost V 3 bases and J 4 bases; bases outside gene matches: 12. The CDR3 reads CSARDPLAIIYNEQFF. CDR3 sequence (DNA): TGCAGTGCTAGGGATCCACTAGCGATAATTTACAATGAGCAGTTCTTC.

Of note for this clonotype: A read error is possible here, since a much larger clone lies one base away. The CDR3 region is CASSTGGGDTDTQYF. CDR3 in DNA: TGTGCCAGCAGCACCGGAGGAGGGGACACAGATACGCAGTATTTT. The chain employs TRBV7-2 and TRBJ2-3, with D perhaps TRBD2 (6 bases). This CDR3 is 15 amino acids long. Germline V CDR1 and CDR2: SGHTA, FQGNSA. V lost 5 bases to trimming and J lost 2 bases, with 14 bases between them.

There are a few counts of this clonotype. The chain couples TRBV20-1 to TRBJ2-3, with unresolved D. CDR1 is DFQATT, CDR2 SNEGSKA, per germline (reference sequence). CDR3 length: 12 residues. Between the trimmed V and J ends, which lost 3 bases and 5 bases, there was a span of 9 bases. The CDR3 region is CSASGLGDTQYF. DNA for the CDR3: TGCAGTGCTAGCGGGTTGGGAGATACGCAGTATTTT.

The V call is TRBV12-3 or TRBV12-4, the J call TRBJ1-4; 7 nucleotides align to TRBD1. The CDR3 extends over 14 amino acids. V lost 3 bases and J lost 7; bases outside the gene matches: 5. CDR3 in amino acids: CASSLGGGVEKLFF. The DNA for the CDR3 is TGTGCCAGCAGTTTGGGAGGGGGCGTTGAAAAACTGTTTTTT.

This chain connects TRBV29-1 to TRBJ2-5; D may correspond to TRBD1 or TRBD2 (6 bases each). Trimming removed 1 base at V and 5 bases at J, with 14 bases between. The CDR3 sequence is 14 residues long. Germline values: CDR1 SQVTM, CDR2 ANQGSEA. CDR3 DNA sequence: TGCAGCGTTGAAGGGTTAGGGGGGCTGGAGACCCAGTACTTC. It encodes CSVEGLGGLETQYF.

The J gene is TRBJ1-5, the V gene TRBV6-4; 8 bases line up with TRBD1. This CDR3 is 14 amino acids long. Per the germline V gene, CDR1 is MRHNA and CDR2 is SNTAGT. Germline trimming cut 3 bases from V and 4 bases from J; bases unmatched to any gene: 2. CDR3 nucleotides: TGTGCCAGCAGTGATAGACAGGGGAATCAGCCCCAGCATTTT. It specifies CASSDRQGNQPQHF.

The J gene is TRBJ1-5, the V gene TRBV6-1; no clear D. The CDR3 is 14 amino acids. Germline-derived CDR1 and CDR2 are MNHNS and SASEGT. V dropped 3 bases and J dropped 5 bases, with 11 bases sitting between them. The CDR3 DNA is TGTGCCAGCAGTGACACTATCAACTATCAGCCCCAGCATTTT. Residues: CASSDTINYQPQHF.

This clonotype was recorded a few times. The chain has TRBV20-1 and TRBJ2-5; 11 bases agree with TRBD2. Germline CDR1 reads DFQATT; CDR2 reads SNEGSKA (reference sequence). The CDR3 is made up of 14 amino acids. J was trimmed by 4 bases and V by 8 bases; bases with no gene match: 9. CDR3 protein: CSSTGTSGGETQYF. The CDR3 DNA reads TGCAGTAGTACCGGGACTAGCGGTGGAGAGACCCAGTACTTC.

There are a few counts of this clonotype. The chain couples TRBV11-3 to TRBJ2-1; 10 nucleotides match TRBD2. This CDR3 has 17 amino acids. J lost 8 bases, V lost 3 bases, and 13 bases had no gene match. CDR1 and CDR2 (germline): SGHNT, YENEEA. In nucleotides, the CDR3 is TGTGCCAGCAGCTTGGGCACTAGCGGGGCGGCTTGGGATGAGCAGTTCTTC. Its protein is CASSLGTSGAAWDEQFF. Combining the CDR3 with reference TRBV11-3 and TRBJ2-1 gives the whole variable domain EAGVVQSPRYKIIEKKQPVAFWCNPISGHNTLYWYLQNLGQGPELLIRYENEEAVDDSQLPKDRFSAERLKGVDSTLKIQPAELGDSAVYLCASSLGTSGAAWDEQFFGPGTRLTVL.

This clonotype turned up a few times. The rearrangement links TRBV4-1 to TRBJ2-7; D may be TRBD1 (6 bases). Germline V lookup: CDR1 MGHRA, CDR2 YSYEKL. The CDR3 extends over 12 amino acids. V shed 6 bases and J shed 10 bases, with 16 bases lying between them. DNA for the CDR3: TGCGCCAGCAGTCACGGGACAAGGGGACAGTACTTC. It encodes CASSHGTRGQYF.

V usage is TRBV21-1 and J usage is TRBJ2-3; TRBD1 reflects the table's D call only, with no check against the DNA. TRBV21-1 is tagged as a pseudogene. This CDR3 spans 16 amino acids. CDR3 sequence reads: CASSKARGDNKDTQYF. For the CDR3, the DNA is TGTGCCAGCAGCAAAGCGCGTGGGGACAACAAAGATACGCAGTATTTT.

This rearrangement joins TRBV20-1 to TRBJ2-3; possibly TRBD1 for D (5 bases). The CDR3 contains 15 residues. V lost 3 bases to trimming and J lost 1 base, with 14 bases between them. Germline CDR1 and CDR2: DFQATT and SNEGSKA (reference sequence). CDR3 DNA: TGCAGTGCTAGGACTTCAGGGTTCGGCACAGATACGCAGTATTTT. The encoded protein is CSARTSGFGTDTQYF.

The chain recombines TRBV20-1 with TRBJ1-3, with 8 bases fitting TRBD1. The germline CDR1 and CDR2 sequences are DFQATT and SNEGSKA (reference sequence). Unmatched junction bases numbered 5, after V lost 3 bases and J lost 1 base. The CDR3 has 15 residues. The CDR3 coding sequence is TGCAGTGCTAGGGACAGGGCGAGATCTGGAAACACCATATATTTT. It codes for CSARDRARSGNTIYF.

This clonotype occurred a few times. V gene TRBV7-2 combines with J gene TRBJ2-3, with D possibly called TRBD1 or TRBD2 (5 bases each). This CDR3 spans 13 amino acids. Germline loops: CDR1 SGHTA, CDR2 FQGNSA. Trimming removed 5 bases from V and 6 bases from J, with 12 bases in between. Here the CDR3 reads CASSGSGLDTQYF. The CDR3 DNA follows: TGTGCCAGCAGCGGTTCGGGGCTCGATACGCAGTATTTT. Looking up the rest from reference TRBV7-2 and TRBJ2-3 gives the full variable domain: GAGVSQSPSNKVTEKGKDVELRCDPISGHTALYWYRQSLGQGLEFLIYFQGNSAPDKSGLPSDRFSAERTGGSVSTLTIQRTQQEDSAVYLCASSGSGLDTQYFGPGTRLTVL.

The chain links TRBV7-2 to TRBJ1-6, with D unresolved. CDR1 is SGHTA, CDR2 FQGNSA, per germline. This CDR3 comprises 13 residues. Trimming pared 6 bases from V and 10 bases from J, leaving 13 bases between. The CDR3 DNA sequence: TGTGCCAGCAGTTCCGACACCGACTCACCCCTCCACTTT. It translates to CASSSDTDSPLHF.

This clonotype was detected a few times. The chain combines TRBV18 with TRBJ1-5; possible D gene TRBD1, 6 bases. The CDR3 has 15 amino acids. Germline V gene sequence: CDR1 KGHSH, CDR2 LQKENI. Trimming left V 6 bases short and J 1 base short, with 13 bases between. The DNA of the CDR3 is TGTGCCAGCTCCCTAGAACAGGGAAGCAATCAGCCCCAGCATTTT. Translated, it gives CASSLEQGSNQPQHF.

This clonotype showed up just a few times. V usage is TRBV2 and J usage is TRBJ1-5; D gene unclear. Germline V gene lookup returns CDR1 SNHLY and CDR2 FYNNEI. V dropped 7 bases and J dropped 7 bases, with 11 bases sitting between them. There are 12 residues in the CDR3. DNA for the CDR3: TGTGCCAGCACGGGATTACGGCAGCCCCAGCATTTT. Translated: CASTGLRQPQHF.

The CDR3 DNA is TGCAGTGCCCCCCTCCGGGCCTACGAGCAGTACGTC. This codes for CSAPLRAYEQYV. The rearrangement uses TRBV20-1 and TRBJ2-7, with no clear D. Germline V gene lookup returns CDR1 DFQATT and CDR2 SNEGSKA (reference sequence). The CDR3 has 12 amino acids. Trimming pared 6 bases from V and 2 bases from J, leaving 11 bases between.

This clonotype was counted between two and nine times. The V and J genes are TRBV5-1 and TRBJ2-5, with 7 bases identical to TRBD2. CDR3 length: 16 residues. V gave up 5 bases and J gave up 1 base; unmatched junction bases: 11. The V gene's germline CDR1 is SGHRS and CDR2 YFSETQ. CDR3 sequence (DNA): TGCGCCAGCAGAAGTCGCGCGGGGGTGGTCCAAGAGACCCAGTACTTC. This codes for CASRSRAGVVQETQYF. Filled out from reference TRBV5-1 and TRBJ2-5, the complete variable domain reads KAGVTQTPRYLIKTRGQQVTLSCSPISGHRSVSWYQQTPGQGLQFLFEYFSETQRNKGNFPGRFSGRQFSNSRSEMNVSTLELGDSALYLCASRSRAGVVQETQYFGPGTRLLVL.

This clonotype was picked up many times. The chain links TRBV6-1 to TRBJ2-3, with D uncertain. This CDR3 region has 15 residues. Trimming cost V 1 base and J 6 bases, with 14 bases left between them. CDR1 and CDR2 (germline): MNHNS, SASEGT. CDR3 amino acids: CASSEVGSQHDTQYF. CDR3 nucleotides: TGTGCCAGCAGTGAAGTCGGCAGCCAGCATGATACGCAGTATTTT.

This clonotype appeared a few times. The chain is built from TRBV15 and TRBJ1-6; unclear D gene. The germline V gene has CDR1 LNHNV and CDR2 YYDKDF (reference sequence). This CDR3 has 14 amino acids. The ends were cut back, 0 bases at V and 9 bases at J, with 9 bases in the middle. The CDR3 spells CATSRDSSGSPLHF. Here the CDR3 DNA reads TGTGCCACCAGCAGAGATAGTTCGGGTTCACCCCTCCACTTT.

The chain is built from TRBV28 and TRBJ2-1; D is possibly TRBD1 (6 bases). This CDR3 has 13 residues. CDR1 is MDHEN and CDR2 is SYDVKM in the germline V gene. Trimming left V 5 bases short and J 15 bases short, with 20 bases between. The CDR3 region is CASSLMKDRRLFF. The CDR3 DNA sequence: TGTGCCAGCAGTCTCATGAAGGACAGAAGGCTGTTCTTC. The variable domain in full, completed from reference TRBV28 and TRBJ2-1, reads DVKVTQSSRYLVKRTGEKVFLECVQDMDHENMFWYRQDPGLGLRLIYFSYDVKMKEKGDIPEGYSVSREKKERFSLILESASTNQTSMYLCASSLMKDRRLFFGPGTRLTVL.

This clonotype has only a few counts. The CDR3 region is CASSFWGAQYF. CDR3 DNA sequence: TGTGCCAGCAGCTTTTGGGGGGCGCAGTATTTT. The V gene is TRBV7-2, the J gene TRBJ2-3; D is perhaps TRBD2 (6 bases). Germline assignment: CDR1 SGHTA and CDR2 FQGNSA. The CDR3 extends over 11 amino acids. V lost 3 bases, J lost 10 bases, and 8 bases lay in between.

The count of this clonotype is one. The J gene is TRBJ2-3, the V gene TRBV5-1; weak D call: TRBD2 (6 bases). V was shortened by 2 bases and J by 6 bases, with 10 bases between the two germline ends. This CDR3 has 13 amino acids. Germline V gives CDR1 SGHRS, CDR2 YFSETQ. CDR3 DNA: TGCGCCAGCAGCTTCACCGGAGGGGATACGCAGTATTTT. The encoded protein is CASSFTGGDTQYF.

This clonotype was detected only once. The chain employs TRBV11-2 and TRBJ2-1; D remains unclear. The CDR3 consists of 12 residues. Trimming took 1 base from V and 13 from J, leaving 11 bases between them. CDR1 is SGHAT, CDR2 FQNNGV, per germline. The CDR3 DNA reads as TGTGCCAGCAGCTTAGCTGGGTCCCACCAGTTCTTC. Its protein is CASSLAGSHQFF.

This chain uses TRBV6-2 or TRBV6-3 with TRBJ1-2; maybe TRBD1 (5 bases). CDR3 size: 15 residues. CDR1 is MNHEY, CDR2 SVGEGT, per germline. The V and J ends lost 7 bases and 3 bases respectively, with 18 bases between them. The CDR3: CASIRGAGGYYGYTF. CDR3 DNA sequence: TGTGCCAGCATTCGCGGGGCAGGCGGCTACTATGGCTACACCTTC.